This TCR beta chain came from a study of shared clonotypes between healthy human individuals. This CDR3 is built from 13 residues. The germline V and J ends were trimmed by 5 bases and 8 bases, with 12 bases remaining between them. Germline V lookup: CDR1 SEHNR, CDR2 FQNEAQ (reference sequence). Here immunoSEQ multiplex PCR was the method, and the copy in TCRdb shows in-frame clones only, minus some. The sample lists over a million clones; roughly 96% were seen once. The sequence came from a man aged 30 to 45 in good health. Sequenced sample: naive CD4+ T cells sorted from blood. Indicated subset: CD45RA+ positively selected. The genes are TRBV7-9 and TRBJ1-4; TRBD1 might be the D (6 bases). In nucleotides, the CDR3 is TGTGCCAGCAGCCCCAGGGGATGGGAAAAACTGTTTTTT. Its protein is CASSPRGWEKLFF.